A single TCR beta chain is shown here with its context. The source of the sample is a study of cytomegalovirus exposure and HLA in healthy donors. PCR employed 60 Vbeta and 13 Jbeta primers. Libraries were prepared by immunoSEQ multiplex PCR; TCRdb keeps only in-frame clonotypes and omits some of them. The sample holds fewer than 250,000 clones, 82% seen once. Trimming took 5 bases from V and 4 from J; bases not matched to a gene: 9. This CDR3 spans 16 amino acids. The germline V gene encodes CDR1 SGHAT and CDR2 FQDESV (reference sequence). The sample comprised PBMCs. The chain carries TRBV11-1 and TRBJ2-1; 9 bases agree with TRBD1. The TCR comes from a man aged 40-55 years in good health and CMV-seropositive. CDR3 loop: CASSLRTGVAYNEQFF. The DNA of the CDR3 is TGTGCCAGCAGCCTTCGGACAGGGGTGGCGTACAATGAGCAGTTCTTC. The full variable domain, rest sourced from reference TRBV11-1 and TRBJ2-1, is EAEVAQSPRYKITEKSQAVAFWCDPISGHATLYWYRQILGQGPELLVQFQDESVVDDSQLPKDRFSAERLKGVDSTLKIQPAELGDSAMYLCASSLRTGVAYNEQFFGPGTRLTVL.